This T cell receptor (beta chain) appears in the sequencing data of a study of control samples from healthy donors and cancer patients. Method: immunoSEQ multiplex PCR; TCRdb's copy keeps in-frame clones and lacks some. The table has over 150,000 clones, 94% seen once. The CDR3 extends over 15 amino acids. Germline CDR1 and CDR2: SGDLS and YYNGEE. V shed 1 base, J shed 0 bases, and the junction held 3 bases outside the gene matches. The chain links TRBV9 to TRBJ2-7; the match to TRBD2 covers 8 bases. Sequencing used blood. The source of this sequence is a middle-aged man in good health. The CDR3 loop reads CASSVSGGSSYEQYF. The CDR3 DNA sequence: TGTGCCAGCAGCGTAAGCGGGGGAAGCTCCTACGAGCAGTACTTC. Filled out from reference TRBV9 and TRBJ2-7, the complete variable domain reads DSGVTQTPKHLITATGQRVTLRCSPRSGDLSVYWYQQSLDQGLQFLIQYYNGEERAKGNILERFSAQQFPDLHSELNLSSLELGDSALYFCASSVSGGSSYEQYFGPGTRLTVT.